Below, 18 T cell receptor beta chains from the same sample are listed, as sequenced in a study of CXCR3-negative and CXCR3-positive naive CD8 T cells. Study observations and caveats: The TRB CDR3s that CXCR3-positive naive cells carried were more hydrophobic than those of CXCR3-negative naive cells.

TRB cDNA was prepared as libraries by UMI-labeled 5' RACE. TCRdb reprocessed the 5' RACE reads, keeping one entry per CDR3 protein, no DNA. Listed are 150,000 or so distinct CDR3 sequences; nearly 0.5% falls within the top ten. Their antigens are not known. The sequencing sample was made of naive CXCR3+ CD8+ T cells from blood. Subset defined: CD45RO-CCR7+CD27+CD95- naive CD8+ T cells expressing CXCR3 (TNR3+). The receptor set was obtained from a human donor in good health. Some clones in this sample may be carry-over from other donors' samples.

The rearrangement joins TRBV15 to TRBJ1-1; TCRdb outputs TRBD1, but without DNA this stays unchecked. Germline V lookup: CDR1 LNHNV, CDR2 YYDKDF (reference sequence). CDR3 length: 16 residues. Here the CDR3 reads CATSSRSGGLNTEAFF.

J is TRBJ2-1 and V is TRBV28; the D call of TRBD1 rests on TCRdb alone, since no DNA is present to check it. The germline gives CDR1 MDHEN, CDR2 SYDVKM. The CDR3 is made up of 18 amino acids. The CDR3: CASSQPRDRLLSYNEQFF.

V is TRBV6-4 and J is TRBJ2-3; TCRdb designates TRBD2, a call that cannot be tested without DNA. Germline loops: CDR1 MRHNA, CDR2 SNTAGT. This CDR3 region has 15 residues. This CDR3 reads CASSEEGQGTDTQYF.

The chain employs TRBV20-1 and TRBJ1-5; without DNA, the TCRdb call of TRBD1 cannot be checked. Looked up from germline, CDR1 is DFQATT and CDR2 is SNEGSKA (reference sequence). The CDR3 spans 15 residues. The CDR3 sequence is CSARRSEGVGQPQHF.

The V call is TRBV7-9, the J call TRBJ2-3. CDR1 SEHNR and CDR2 FQNEAQ come from the germline V gene (reference sequence). The CDR3 spans 16 residues. CDR3 in amino acids: CASSLATDLAPDTQYF.

The rearrangement joins TRBV12-3 or TRBV12-4 to TRBJ1-2; TCRdb designates TRBD1, a call that cannot be tested without DNA. CDR3 size: 16 residues. The CDR3 loop is CASSLFLRGGPLPDTF.

The V gene is TRBV4-1, the J gene TRBJ2-1. Germline CDR1 reads MGHRA; CDR2 reads YSYEKL. This CDR3 region has 14 residues. The CDR3 region is CASSRLTSYNEQFF.

This chain uses TRBV12-3 or TRBV12-4 with TRBJ2-5; TCRdb names TRBD1, which stays unverified in the absence of DNA. The CDR3 totals 13 residues. The chain's CDR3 is CASRPGQQETQYF.

V and J are TRBV12-3 or TRBV12-4 and TRBJ2-7; without DNA, the TCRdb call of TRBD2 cannot be checked. The CDR3 contains 12 residues. CDR3 protein: CASKLGPYEQYF.

The genes are TRBV5-1 and TRBJ2-1; without DNA, the TCRdb call of TRBD1 cannot be checked. Germline CDR1 and CDR2: SGHRS and YFSETQ. The CDR3 loop spans 13 amino acids. CDR3 residues: CASTKQGNNEQFF.

The chain is built from TRBV9 and TRBJ2-1; TCRdb selects TRBD2, and the lack of DNA leaves this call unchecked. Germline V gene data show CDR1 as SGDLS and CDR2 as YYNGEE. The CDR3 sequence is 15 residues long. CDR3 sequence reads: CASSVLEGGAGKQFF.

V usage is TRBV7-3 and J usage is TRBJ2-1; no DNA is available, so the TRBD1 call from TCRdb remains unchecked. The CDR3 has 13 residues. The germline V gene encodes CDR1 SGHTA and CDR2 FQGTGA. CDR3 in amino acids: CASSPLGYNEQFF.

The chain couples TRBV7-9 to TRBJ1-5; TCRdb's D gene call, TRBD1, goes unchecked for lack of DNA. The CDR3 has 16 amino acids. CDR1 SEHNR and CDR2 FQNEAQ come from the germline V gene (reference sequence). CDR3 loop: CASSLVRGEANQPQHF.

V is TRBV29-1 and J is TRBJ2-1; lacking DNA, the TRBD1 call made by TCRdb goes unchecked. CDR1 and CDR2 (germline): SQVTM, ANQGSEA. This CDR3 region has 18 residues. The CDR3 region is CSVEVQDRSSLSYNEQFF.

J is TRBJ2-7 and V is TRBV11-2; TCRdb outputs TRBD1, but without DNA this stays unchecked. The CDR3 is made up of 14 amino acids. Per the germline V gene, CDR1 is SGHAT and CDR2 is FQNNGV. The CDR3 loop is CASSLRGNDYEQYF.

V gene TRBV28 combines with J gene TRBJ2-3; without DNA, the TCRdb call of TRBD2 cannot be checked. Germline-derived CDR1 and CDR2 are MDHEN and SYDVKM. The CDR3 contains 14 residues. The CDR3: CASSEERSTDTQYF.

CDR3 loop: CASSLVLSGIEQFF. V gene TRBV7-9 combines with J gene TRBJ2-1. Per the germline V gene, CDR1 is SEHNR and CDR2 is FQNEAQ (reference sequence). There are 14 residues in the CDR3. The full variable domain, completed using reference TRBV7-9 and TRBJ2-1, is DTGVSQNPRHKITKRGQNVTFRCDPISEHNRLYWYRQTLGQGPEFLTYFQNEAQLEKSRLLSDRFSAERPKGSFSTLEIQRTEQGDSAMYLCASSLVLSGIEQFFGPGTRLTVL.

This chain uses TRBV15 with TRBJ2-7. The CDR3 sequence is 11 residues long. Looked up from germline, CDR1 is LNHNV and CDR2 is YYDKDF (reference sequence). The chain's CDR3 is CATSTPYEQYF.